What follows describes a single TCR beta chain. Its antigen is unidentified. The CDR3 spans 15 residues. Germline assignment: CDR1 SGDLS and CDR2 YYNGEE. The V segment lost 6 bases and the J segment 5 bases; nucleotides outside the gene matches: 11. This entry is derived from a study of shared clonotypes between healthy human individuals. Study-level results: Non-shared clonotypes had lower generation probabilities than clonotypes shared by all four sorted-subset donors.

The table came from immunoSEQ multiplex PCR; TCRdb's copy has only in-frame clones and leaves some out. The sample holds some 1 million clones, roughly 80% seen once. Each donor was a Caucasian adult residing in Nashville, Tennessee. A CD45RA+ naive subset and a CD45RA-negative memory subset were split from CD4+ cells. The chain links TRBV9 to TRBJ2-5; 9 bases line up with TRBD2. The sample consisted of memory CD4+ T cells sorted from blood. Subset reported: CD45RA-negative fraction. The receptor was derived from a man between 18 and 29 years old in good health. The CDR3 region has the DNA TGTGCCAGCACCGCTAGCGGGGAGCCGGGTGAGACCCAGTACTTC. It is translated as CASTASGEPGETQYF. The variable domain in full, completed from reference TRBV9 and TRBJ2-5, reads DSGVTQTPKHLITATGQRVTLRCSPRSGDLSVYWYQQSLDQGLQFLIQYYNGEERAKGNILERFSAQQFPDLHSELNLSSLELGDSALYFCASTASGEPGETQYFGPGTRLLVL.